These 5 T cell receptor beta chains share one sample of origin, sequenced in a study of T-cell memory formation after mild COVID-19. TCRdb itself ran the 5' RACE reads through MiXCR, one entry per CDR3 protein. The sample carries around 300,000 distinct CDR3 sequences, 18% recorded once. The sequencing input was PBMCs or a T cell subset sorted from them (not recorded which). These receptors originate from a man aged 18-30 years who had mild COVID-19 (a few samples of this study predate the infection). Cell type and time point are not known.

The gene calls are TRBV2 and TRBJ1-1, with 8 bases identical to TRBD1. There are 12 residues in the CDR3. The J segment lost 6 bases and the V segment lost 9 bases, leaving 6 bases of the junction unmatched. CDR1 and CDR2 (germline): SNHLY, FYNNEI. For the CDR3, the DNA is TGTGCCAGAAAGACAGGGGAGGCTGAAGCTTTCTTT. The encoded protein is CARKTGEAEAFF.

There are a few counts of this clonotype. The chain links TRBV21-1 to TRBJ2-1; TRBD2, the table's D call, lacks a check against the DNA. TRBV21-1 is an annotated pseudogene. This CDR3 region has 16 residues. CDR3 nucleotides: TGTGCCAGCACCATTTTCCGGGGGGCCTTCAGGGATGAGCAGTTCTTC. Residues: CASTIFRGAFRDEQFF.

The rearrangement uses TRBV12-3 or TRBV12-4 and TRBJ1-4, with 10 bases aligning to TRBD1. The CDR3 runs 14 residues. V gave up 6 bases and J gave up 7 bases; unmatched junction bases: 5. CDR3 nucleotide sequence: TGTGCCAGCAGCCGGGGACAGGGGAGTGAAAAACTGTTTTTT. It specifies CASSRGQGSEKLFF.

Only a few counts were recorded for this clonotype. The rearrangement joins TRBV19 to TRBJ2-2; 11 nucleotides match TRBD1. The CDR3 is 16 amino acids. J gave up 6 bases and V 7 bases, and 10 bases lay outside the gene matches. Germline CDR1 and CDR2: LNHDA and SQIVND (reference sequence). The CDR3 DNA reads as TGTGCCAGTACTTTTCTCCCGGGACAGGGGGCCGGGGAGCTGTTTTTT. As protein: CASTFLPGQGAGELFF.

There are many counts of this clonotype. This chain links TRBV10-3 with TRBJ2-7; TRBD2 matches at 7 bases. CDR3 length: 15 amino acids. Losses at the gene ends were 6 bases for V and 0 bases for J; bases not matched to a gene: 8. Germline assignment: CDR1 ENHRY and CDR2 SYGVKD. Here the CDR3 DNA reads TGTGCCATCAGCATAGATCCTAGCGGCTCCTACGAGCAGTACTTC. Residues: CAISIDPSGSYEQYF.